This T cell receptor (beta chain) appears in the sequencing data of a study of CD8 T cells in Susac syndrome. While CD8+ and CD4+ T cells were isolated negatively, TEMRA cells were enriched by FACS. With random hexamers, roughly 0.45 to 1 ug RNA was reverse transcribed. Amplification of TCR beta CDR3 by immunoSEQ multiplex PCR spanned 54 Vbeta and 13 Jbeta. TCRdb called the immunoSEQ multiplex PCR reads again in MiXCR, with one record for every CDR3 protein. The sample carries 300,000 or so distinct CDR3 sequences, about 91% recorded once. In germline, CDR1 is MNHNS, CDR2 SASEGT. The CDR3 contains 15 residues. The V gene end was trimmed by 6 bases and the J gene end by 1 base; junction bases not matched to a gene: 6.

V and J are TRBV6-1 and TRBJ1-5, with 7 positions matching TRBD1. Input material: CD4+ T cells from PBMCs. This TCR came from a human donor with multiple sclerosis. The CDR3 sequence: CASRPQGVSNQPQHF. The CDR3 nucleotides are TGTGCCAGCAGGCCCCAGGGGGTAAGCAATCAGCCCCAGCATTTT.